The TCR beta chain under discussion was sequenced for a study of shared clonotypes between healthy human individuals. Sequenced by immunoSEQ multiplex PCR; TCRdb stores in-frame clones only, minus some. This repertoire shows some 500,000 clones, 90% to 96% found once; its top ten account for approximately 0.06%. V lost 4 bases and J lost 8; bases outside the gene matches: 9. Germline-derived CDR1 and CDR2 are MDHEN and SYDVKM. The CDR3 runs to 14 residues. The material sequenced was naive CD4+ T cells sorted from blood. The subset: CD45RA+ positively selected. The chain recombines TRBV28 with TRBJ1-2, with 8 bases identical to TRBD1. The sequence was collected from a woman aged 25 to 39 in good health. For the CDR3, the DNA is TGTGCCAGCAGTTCTCAGACAGGGGAGCGCGGCTACACCTTC. The encoded protein is CASSSQTGERGYTF.